One sample yielded the 14 T cell receptor beta chains listed below, sequenced in a study of shared clonotypes between healthy human individuals. Profiling relied on immunoSEQ multiplex PCR, and the TCRdb table lists in-frame clones only, not all of them. The top ten hold approximately 0.38% of the sample, which has over a million clones, approximately 98.5% seen once. Sequencing was performed on naive CD4+ T cells sorted from blood. Noted subset: CD45RA+ positively selected. The source is a man younger than 45 in good health.

The chain carries TRBV11-2 and TRBJ2-7; 7 bases are a match to TRBD2. CDR1 and CDR2 (germline): SGHAT, FQNNGV. The CDR3 has 14 amino acids. Germline trimming cut 2 bases from V and 4 bases from J; bases unmatched to any gene: 5. The CDR3 sequence: CASSLSGAYYEQYF. CDR3 in DNA: TGTGCCAGCAGCTTAAGCGGGGCCTATTACGAGCAGTACTTC.

The CDR3, as DNA: TGTGCCAGAAGTAGAGTCGGGGTTGAGCAGTTCTTC. This encodes CARSRVGVEQFF. This sequence joins TRBV2 and TRBJ2-1; a weak D match, TRBD2 (5 bases). The V and J ends lost 9 bases and 9 bases respectively, with 15 bases between them. The CDR3 has 12 amino acids. The germline gives CDR1 SNHLY, CDR2 FYNNEI.

The rearrangement links TRBV29-1 to TRBJ2-2; weak D call: TRBD1 (5 bases). Trimming cost V 7 bases and J 5 bases, with 14 bases left between them. This CDR3 is built from 13 residues. The V gene's germline CDR1 is SQVTM and CDR2 ANQGSEA. The CDR3 protein is CSALRDWTGELFF. The CDR3 nucleotides read TGCAGCGCTCTCAGGGATTGGACCGGGGAGCTGTTTTTT.

The rearrangement links TRBV9 to TRBJ2-3; no definite D call. CDR1 SGDLS and CDR2 YYNGEE come from the germline V gene. Trimming removed 3 bases at V and 1 base at J, with 9 bases between. The CDR3 length is 14 residues. CDR3 protein: CASSATSGTDTQYF. The DNA for the CDR3 is TGTGCCAGCAGCGCCACCTCAGGCACAGATACGCAGTATTTT.

The CDR3 DNA reads TGTGCCAGCTCACCAATAGACAAGCGTGCCTACGAGCAGTACTTC. Translated, it gives CASSPIDKRAYEQYF. This chain connects TRBV18 to TRBJ2-7; D not certain. CDR3 length: 15 residues. V gave up 2 bases and J gave up 2 bases, with 13 bases separating them. CDR1 and CDR2 (germline): KGHSH, LQKENI.

This clone was seen just once. Additional DNA sequences in this sample encode the identical CDR3. The V call is TRBV18, the J call TRBJ2-3; D is undetermined. The V end was cut by 2 bases, the J end by 4 bases, with 4 bases between. Germline V gene lookup returns CDR1 KGHSH and CDR2 LQKENI. The length of the CDR3 is 12 residues. Here the CDR3 DNA reads TGTGCCAGCTCACCATTGTCAGATACGCAGTATTTT. Protein sequence: CASSPLSDTQYF.

This chain connects TRBV4-1 to TRBJ2-7, with D hard to call. The CDR3 sequence is 14 residues long. The germline CDR1 and CDR2 sequences are MGHRA and YSYEKL. Trimming stripped 5 bases from V and 2 bases from J, with 13 bases between. CDR3 bases: TGCGCCAGCAGCTTGCTGGTAGGACCCTACGAGCAGTACTTC. It yields the protein CASSLLVGPYEQYF.

This chain uses TRBV19 with TRBJ1-5; no clear D. CDR1 and CDR2 (germline): LNHDA, SQIVND (reference sequence). The CDR3 consists of 12 residues. V lost 5 bases and J lost 7, with 9 bases in between. This CDR3 is CASSPLDQPQHF. The CDR3 coding sequence is TGTGCCAGTAGTCCGTTGGACCAGCCCCAGCATTTT.

V usage is TRBV15 and J usage is TRBJ2-3; maybe TRBD2 (6 bases). Looked up from germline, CDR1 is LNHNV and CDR2 is YYDKDF (reference sequence). The CDR3 runs 18 residues. Trimming stripped 3 bases from V and 0 bases from J, with 19 bases between. The chain's CDR3 is CATSSSPRRSGSTDTQYF. The CDR3 DNA is TGTGCCACCAGCAGCTCACCCCGTCGGAGCGGGAGCACAGATACGCAGTATTTT.

The chain is built from TRBV5-1 and TRBJ2-1; TRBD2 matches at 13 bases. Germline V gives CDR1 SGHRS, CDR2 YFSETQ. CDR3 length equals 18 residues. The ends lost 4 bases at V and 6 bases at J; junction bases unmatched: 13. CDR3 nucleotides: TGCGCCAGCAGCCGGACTAGCGGGAGCTTAAGGAACGGCAATGAGCAGTTCTTC. Its protein product is CASSRTSGSLRNGNEQFF.

CDR3 residues: CASSLAVPGRDIQYF. The CDR3 nucleotides read TGCGCCAGCAGCTTGGCGGTACCCGGGAGAGACATTCAGTACTTC. V gene TRBV5-1 combines with J gene TRBJ2-4, with D possibly being TRBD2 (6 bases). Germline CDR1 SGHRS, CDR2 YFSETQ. The CDR3 runs 15 residues. The ends were cut back, 0 bases at V and 8 bases at J, with 15 bases in the middle.

V is TRBV6-1 and J is TRBJ2-7; 7 nucleotides align to TRBD1. The CDR3 consists of 13 residues. Looked up from germline, CDR1 is MNHNS and CDR2 is SASEGT. V lost 8 bases to trimming and J lost 2 bases; unmatched junction nucleotides: 6. CDR3 bases: TGTGCCAGCCAATCAGACAGGGCCTACGAGCAGTACTTC. It translates to CASQSDRAYEQYF.

The chain joins TRBV28 to TRBJ1-5; 7 nucleotides agree with TRBD1. The CDR3 loop spans 17 amino acids. Germline loops: CDR1 MDHEN, CDR2 SYDVKM. The ends lost 5 bases at V and 0 bases at J; junction bases unmatched: 10. In DNA, the CDR3 is TGTGCCAGCAGTGCCTGGACAGGTCTTGGTAGCAATCAGCCCCAGCATTTT. This encodes CASSAWTGLGSNQPQHF.

The chain uses TRBV7-6 and TRBJ2-1; D is possibly TRBD1 (6 bases). Trimming took 4 bases from V and 7 from J, leaving 20 bases between them. The CDR3 is 16 residues long. Germline V lookup: CDR1 SGHVS, CDR2 FNYEAQ. CDR3 coding DNA: TGTGCCAGCAGCTCCCGAGCTTGGGACAACTATAATGAGCAGTTCTTC. It translates to CASSSRAWDNYNEQFF.